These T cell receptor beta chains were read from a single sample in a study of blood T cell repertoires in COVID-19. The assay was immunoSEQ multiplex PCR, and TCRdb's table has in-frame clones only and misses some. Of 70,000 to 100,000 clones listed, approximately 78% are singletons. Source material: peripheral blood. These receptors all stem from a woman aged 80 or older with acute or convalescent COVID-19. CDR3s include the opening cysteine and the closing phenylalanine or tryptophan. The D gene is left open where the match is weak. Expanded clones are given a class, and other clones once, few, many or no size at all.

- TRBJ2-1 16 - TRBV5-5 CASSWGTGNSSDEQFF TGTGCCAGCAGCTGGGGAACAGGGAATAGCTCAGATGAGCAGTTCTTC
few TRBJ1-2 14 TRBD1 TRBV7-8 CASRLTGTDYGYTF TGTGCCAGCAGATTGACCGGGACAGACTATGGCTACACCTTC
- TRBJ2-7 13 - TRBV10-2 CASSDEEYYEQYF TGCGCCAGCAGTGATGAGGAATACTACGAGCAGTACTTC
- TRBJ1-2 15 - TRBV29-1 CSVELYQTGSHGYTF TGCAGCGTTGAACTCTACCAGACAGGCTCGCATGGCTACACCTTC
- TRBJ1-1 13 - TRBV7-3 CASSPTGITEAFF TGTGCCAGCAGCCCCACAGGGATCACTGAAGCTTTCTTT
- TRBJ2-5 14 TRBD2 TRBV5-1 CASERTGGQETQYF TGCGCCAGCGAAAGGACGGGGGGTCAAGAGACCCAGTACTTC
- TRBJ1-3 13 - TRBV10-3 CAISTTGRNTIYF TGTGCCATCAGTACTACAGGCCGAAACACCATATATTTT
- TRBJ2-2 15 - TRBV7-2 CASSVGLRNYGELFF TGTGCCAGCAGCGTGGGACTCCGGAACTACGGGGAGCTGTTTTTT
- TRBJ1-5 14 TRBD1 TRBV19 CASSGGGTNQPQHF TGTGCCAGTAGTGGAGGGGGCACCAATCAGCCCCAGCATTTT
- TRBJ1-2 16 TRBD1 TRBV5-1 CASSWKGVGGWYGYTF TGCGCCAGCAGCTGGAAGGGGGTAGGGGGCTGGTATGGCTACACCTTC
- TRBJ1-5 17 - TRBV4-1 CASSQETNPPSNQPQHF TGCGCCAGCAGCCAGGAAACTAACCCCCCGAGCAATCAGCCCCAGCATTTT
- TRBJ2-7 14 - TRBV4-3 CASSQEPSGIEQYF TGCGCCAGCAGCCAAGAGCCCTCAGGGATCGAGCAGTACTTC
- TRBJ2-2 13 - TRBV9 CASSRAPSGELFF TGTGCCAGCAGCCGAGCCCCATCCGGGGAGCTGTTTTTT
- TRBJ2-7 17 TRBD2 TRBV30 CAWSEFARKAGGQKQYF TGTGCCTGGAGCGAATTCGCTCGTAAAGCGGGGGGGCAAAAGCAGTACTTC
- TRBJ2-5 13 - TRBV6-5 CASSPGLAETQYF TGTGCCAGCTCCCCGGGGCTAGCGGAGACCCAGTACTTC
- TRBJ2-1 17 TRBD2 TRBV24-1 CATSDLQSSGGADEQFF TGTGCCACCAGTGATTTGCAATCCAGCGGGGGGGCCGACGAGCAGTTCTTC